This T cell receptor beta chain stems from a study of radiotherapy plus CTLA-4 blockade in lung cancer. Measured with immunoSEQ multiplex PCR; TCRdb has only the in-frame clones, and not every one. The sample carries 80,000 or so clones, more than 60% recorded once. This CDR3 comprises 14 residues. CDR1 and CDR2 from the germline V gene are SNHLY and FYNNEI. Between the trimmed V and J ends, which lost 6 bases and 8 bases, there was a span of 17 bases. This TCR was sampled from a human donor with non-small cell lung cancer whose response to radiotherapy plus ipilimumab could not be evaluated. Some clones in this sample may be carry-over from other donors' samples. The source material was peripheral blood, sampled from a patient treated with radiotherapy plus ipilimumab. The J gene is TRBJ2-1, the V gene TRBV2, with D perhaps matching TRBD1 (5 bases). The DNA of the CDR3 is TGTGCCAGCAGCGCTCTGGGGCCTAGGGATGAGCAGTTCTTC. This codes for CASSALGPRDEQFF. Full variable domain (remainder filled in from reference TRBV2 and TRBJ2-1): EPEVTQTPSHQVTQMGQEVILRCVPISNHLYFYWYRQILGQKVEFLVSFYNNEISEKSEIFDDQFSVERPDGSNFTLKIRSTKLEDSAMYFCASSALGPRDEQFFGPGTRLTVL.